This is a list of T cell receptor beta chains from one sample in a study of memory CD4+ T cells and cytomegalovirus serostatus. The assay was immunoSEQ multiplex PCR, and TCRdb's table has in-frame clones only and misses some. The sample has 45,000 to 65,000 clones, about four fifths seen once. The sequenced material came from memory CD4+ T cells from blood. The source is an adult in good health and CMV-seropositive. Each CDR3 is given with its conserved first and last residue. Some rows have no size entry. The others give once, few or many, or a class for an expanded clone.

-,TRBJ2-2,TRBV19,CASSIFTGELFF
-,TRBJ2-5,TRBV6-6,CASSWGRDQETQYF
-,TRBJ1-1,TRBV5-6,CASSFLDRDTEAFF
-,TRBJ1-1,TRBV10-3,CAISRQGDLIEAFF
-,TRBJ2-5,TRBV7-8,CASSFQTPGGETQYF
-,TRBJ1-3,TRBV19,CASSITDRGSGNTIYF
-,TRBJ2-1,TRBV28,CASSLGGLAFSSYNEQFF
-,TRBJ1-5,TRBV7-8,CASSPPGAGRTRQPQHF
-,TRBJ2-1,TRBV29-1,CSVPQGLADNEQFF
-,TRBJ1-6,TRBV7-9,CASSFWTGGNSPLHF
-,TRBJ2-7,TRBV9,CASSVEVGQPYEQYF
-,TRBJ1-1,TRBV11-1,CASSQSGNTEAFF
-,TRBJ2-2,TRBV7-3,CASSSHSGRAGGNTGELFF
-,TRBJ2-7,TRBV7-2,CASSSQGYEQYF
-,TRBJ1-1,TRBV2,CANDAFSVNTEAFF
-,TRBJ1-1,TRBV19,CASIPRGRLIAEAFF
-,TRBJ2-5,TRBV7-8,CASSLIETQYF
-,TRBJ1-1,TRBV6-5,CASSPGRASTEAFF
-,TRBJ2-7,TRBV7-2,CASSLGAGGDEQYF
-,TRBJ2-1,TRBV9,CASSVEVGRGNEQFF
-,TRBJ1-1,TRBV29-1,CSVGERGARFGAFF
-,TRBJ2-5,TRBV2,CATLRGVGETQYF
-,TRBJ1-4,TRBV30,CASDSDGSNEKLFF
few,TRBJ1-5,TRBV7-2,CASSLVSGTSNQPQHF
-,TRBJ2-7,TRBV28,CASKTAGTGGNEQYF
-,TRBJ2-3,TRBV5-8,CASSAASDTQYF
few,TRBJ2-7,TRBV21-1,CASIRTGGGEQYF
-,TRBJ2-3,TRBV7-8,CASSFPAGTRDTDTQYF
-,TRBJ2-7,TRBV6-1,CASSEGTGAPYEQYF
few,TRBJ2-2,TRBV5-4,CASSLPTGGFTGELFF
-,TRBJ1-1,TRBV6-1,CASSVAGSTEAFF
-,TRBJ1-6,TRBV27,CASSWRESNSPLHF
-,TRBJ1-1,TRBV9,CASSVAETANTEAFF
-,TRBJ1-2,TRBV21-1,CASSKDISLNYGYTF
-,TRBJ2-6,TRBV28,CASGYRANVLTF
once,TRBJ2-3,TRBV5-1,CATAGGGSLDTQYF
-,TRBJ2-7,TRBV18,CASSPLPIYEQYF
-,TRBJ1-2,TRBV6-4,CASRFTASANYGYTF
-,TRBJ2-7,TRBV29-1,CSAGDKEQYF
-,TRBJ2-7,TRBV2,CASSTGLKVYEQYF
-,TRBJ1-1,TRBV7-2,CASSLVGGRWAEAFF
few,TRBJ2-7,TRBV5-1,CASSLVSAYEQYF
-,TRBJ2-5,TRBV7-2,CASSSRGPTQYF
few,TRBJ2-5,TRBV6-6,CASSGAGGRETQYF
few,TRBJ1-2,TRBV5-1,CASSLGDSYGYTF
-,TRBJ2-3,TRBV4-3,CASSPDTRTDTQYF
-,TRBJ2-5,TRBV11-2,CASRRQGETQYF
-,TRBJ2-1,TRBV29-1,CSAWDRSSYNEQFF
-,TRBJ2-5,TRBV4-3,CASSQEGQARGETQYF
once,TRBJ2-4,TRBV4-3,CASSLAGGANIQYF
few,TRBJ2-1,TRBV5-1,CASRTSGGPSPGLF
once,TRBJ2-3,TRBV7-9,CASSSGTSADTQYF
-,TRBJ2-1,TRBV7-2,CASSSGQGWSNEQFF
-,TRBJ1-1,TRBV6-6,CASSRQAGTEAFF
-,TRBJ2-1,TRBV6-5,CASRPGLAGDEQFF
-,TRBJ2-4,TRBV4-3,CASSQANGVGIQYF
-,TRBJ1-2,TRBV25-1,CASSGHRVKGYGYTF